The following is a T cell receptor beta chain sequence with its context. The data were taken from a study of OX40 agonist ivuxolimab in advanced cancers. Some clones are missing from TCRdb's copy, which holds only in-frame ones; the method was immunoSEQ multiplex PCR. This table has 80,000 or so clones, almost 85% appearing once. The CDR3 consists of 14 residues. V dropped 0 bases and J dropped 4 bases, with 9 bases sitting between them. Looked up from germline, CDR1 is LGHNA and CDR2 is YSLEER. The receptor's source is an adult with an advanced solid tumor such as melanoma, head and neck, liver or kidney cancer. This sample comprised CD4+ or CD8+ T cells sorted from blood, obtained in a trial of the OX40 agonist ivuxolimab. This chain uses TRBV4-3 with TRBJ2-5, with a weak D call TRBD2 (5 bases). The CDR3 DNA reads TGCGCCAGCAGCCAAGATACTAGAAGAGAGACCCAGTACTTC. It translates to CASSQDTRRETQYF.